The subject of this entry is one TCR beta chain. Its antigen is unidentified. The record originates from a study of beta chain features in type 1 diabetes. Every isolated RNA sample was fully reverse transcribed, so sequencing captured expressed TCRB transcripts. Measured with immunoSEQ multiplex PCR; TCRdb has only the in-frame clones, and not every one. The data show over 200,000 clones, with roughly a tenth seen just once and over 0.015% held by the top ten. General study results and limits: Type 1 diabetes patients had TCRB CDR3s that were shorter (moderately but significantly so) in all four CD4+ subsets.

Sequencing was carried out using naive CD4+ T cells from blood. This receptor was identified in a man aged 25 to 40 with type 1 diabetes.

The chain's CDR3 is CASSYQGQGSEKLFF. CDR3 DNA: TGTGCCAGCAGTTACCAGGGACAGGGGTCCGAAAAACTGTTTTTT. The J gene is TRBJ1-4, the V gene TRBV6-6; TRBD1 matches 10 bases. Unmatched junction bases numbered 5, after V lost 2 bases and J lost 8 bases. From germline, CDR1 is MNHNY and CDR2 SVGAGI (reference sequence). This CDR3 region has 15 residues.